The 28 T cell receptor beta chains below come from one sample, sequenced in a study of T cell responses to AZD1222 COVID-19 vaccine. Produced via immunoSEQ multiplex PCR; TCRdb's table is partial and in-frame only. Counted here are just over 150,000 clones, around nine tenths occurring once; the ten biggest clones make up around 1.5%. This specimen consisted of peripheral blood, obtained 28 days after the second AZD1222 dose. Receptor source: an adult who received the AZD1222 COVID-19 vaccine.

This clone was observed a few times. This chain uses TRBV11-2 with TRBJ1-3; a weak D match, TRBD1 (5 bases). Germline V lookup: CDR1 SGHAT, CDR2 FQNNGV. This CDR3 spans 14 amino acids. V dropped 5 bases and J dropped 7 bases, with 15 bases sitting between them. The CDR3 region has the DNA TGTGCCAGCAGCCGGGGCGGAGGGACGAACACCATATATTTT. It encodes CASSRGGGTNTIYF. Looking up the rest from reference TRBV11-2 and TRBJ1-3 gives the full variable domain: EAGVAQSPRYKIIEKRQSVAFWCNPISGHATLYWYQQILGQGPKLLIQFQNNGVVDDSQLPKDRFSAERLKGVDSTLKIQPAKLEDSAVYLCASSRGGGTNTIYFGEGSWLTVV.

The rearrangement joins TRBV5-6 to TRBJ1-2; D is perhaps TRBD1 (5 bases). The length of the CDR3 is 15 residues. Germline V gene data show CDR1 as SGHDT and CDR2 as YYEEEE. V shed 3 bases and J shed 5 bases, with 17 bases lying between them. The CDR3 is CASSSGPTPSYGYTF. The CDR3 DNA follows: TGTGCCAGCAGCTCGGGGCCTACCCCCAGTTATGGCTACACCTTC.

The chain uses TRBV5-1 and TRBJ2-3, with unresolved D. V shed 4 bases and J shed 4 bases, with 7 bases lying between them. The germline gives CDR1 SGHRS, CDR2 YFSETQ. This CDR3 comprises 12 residues. The CDR3 DNA reads TGCGCCAGCAGCCTAAATTCAGATACGCAGTATTTT. Translation: CASSLNSDTQYF.

The chain carries TRBV21-1 and TRBJ2-1; the listed D gene, TRBD1, was not tested against the DNA. TRBV21-1 is labeled a pseudogene. CDR3 length: 21 amino acids. In DNA, the CDR3 is TGTGCCAGCAGCAAAGATAGTTCAGGGGGGCTAGCGAAAAGCTCCTACAATGAGCAGTTCTTC. This codes for CASSKDSSGGLAKSSYNEQFF.

V is TRBV2 and J is TRBJ2-7; 7 bases match TRBD2. The CDR3 runs to 15 residues. Germline CDR1 SNHLY, CDR2 FYNNEI. The V segment lost 7 bases and the J segment 7 bases; nucleotides outside the gene matches: 16. This chain's CDR3 is CASKVRLAVFGEQYF. For the CDR3, the DNA is TGTGCCAGCAAGGTTCGGCTAGCGGTTTTTGGGGAGCAGTACTTC.

Only one count was recorded for this clone. The chain links TRBV5-1 to TRBJ1-1; a weak D match, TRBD1 (5 bases). The CDR3 has 14 amino acids. Trimming pared 1 base from V and 0 bases from J, leaving 7 bases between. CDR1 and CDR2 from the germline V gene are SGHRS and YFSETQ. The CDR3 nucleotides are TGCGCCAGCAGCTTGCTGGGGGTGAACACTGAAGCTTTCTTT. This translates into CASSLLGVNTEAFF.

About this clone itself: A much larger clone is a single base away; this may be a read error. Other DNA sequences in the same sample also yield this CDR3. DNA for the CDR3: TGCGCCAGCAGCTTGGACAGGAACACTGAAGCTTTCTTT. As protein: CASSLDRNTEAFF. The chain uses TRBV5-1 and TRBJ1-1; D not certain. The CDR3 runs 13 residues. The germline V and J ends were trimmed by 0 bases and 1 base, with 4 bases remaining between them. CDR1 and CDR2 (germline): SGHRS, YFSETQ.

This clone was seen only once. Other DNA sequences in this specimen translate into the identical CDR3. This chain uses TRBV28 with TRBJ1-2; a weak D match, TRBD1 (5 bases). CDR1 and CDR2 from the germline V gene are MDHEN and SYDVKM. V lost 4 bases, J lost 4 bases, and 10 bases lay in between. This CDR3 is built from 13 residues. CDR3 sequence reads: CASSSGTIYGYTF. The CDR3 DNA reads TGTGCCAGCAGTTCGGGGACTATCTATGGCTACACCTTC.

This clone was counted a single time. The chain joins TRBV28 to TRBJ2-7; TRBD2 agrees at 9 bases. This CDR3 spans 15 amino acids. Germline-derived CDR1 and CDR2 are MDHEN and SYDVKM. Trimming cost V 7 bases and J 5 bases; bases outside gene matches: 12. The CDR3 DNA reads as TGTGCCAGCACCAACCCGGGACTAGCATCCCACGAGCAGTACTTC. Amino acid sequence: CASTNPGLASHEQYF. The whole variable domain, remainder taken from reference TRBV28 and TRBJ2-7, is DVKVTQSSRYLVKRTGEKVFLECVQDMDHENMFWYRQDPGLGLRLIYFSYDVKMKEKGDIPEGYSVSREKKERFSLILESASTNQTSMYLCASTNPGLASHEQYFGPGTRLTVT.

V gene TRBV4-1 combines with J gene TRBJ1-2; 7 bases align to TRBD1. V lost 4 bases to trimming and J lost 6 bases; unmatched junction nucleotides: 17. Per germline, CDR1 MGHRA and CDR2 YSYEKL. The CDR3 is made up of 17 amino acids. The CDR3 DNA is TGCGCCAGCAGCCGAGGCGTTCGGCTCAGGGGGGATCATGGCTACACCTTC. It yields the protein CASSRGVRLRGDHGYTF.

For this clone: The junction departs from germline at one end; a sequencing error may be responsible. The CDR3 reads CAWSIPRPEVSF. Written as DNA, the CDR3 is TGTGCCTGGAGTATCCCGCGACCCGAGGTTTCCTTT. The gene calls are TRBV30 and TRBJ1-1; no reliable D call. In germline, CDR1 is GTSNPN, CDR2 SVGIG (reference sequence). This CDR3 is built from 12 residues.

The genes are TRBV10-3 and TRBJ1-1, with TRBD1 as a possible D gene (6 bases). The CDR3 is 15 residues long. Trimming cost V 5 bases and J 0 bases, with 13 bases left between them. Per the germline V gene, CDR1 is ENHRY and CDR2 is SYGVKD. The CDR3 region is CAISPGTLMNTEAFF. CDR3 nucleotides: TGTGCCATCAGTCCCGGGACACTTATGAACACTGAAGCTTTCTTT.

This chain connects TRBV19 to TRBJ1-5; TRBD1 might be the D (6 bases). This CDR3 has 15 amino acids. V was pared by 0 bases and J by 7 bases, with 13 bases between. The germline CDR1 and CDR2 sequences are LNHDA and SQIVND (reference sequence). The CDR3 bases are TGTGCCAGTAGTATAGATCTACAGGGATACCAGCCCCAGCATTTT. Translated: CASSIDLQGYQPQHF.

The chain employs TRBV10-3 and TRBJ2-2, with TRBD2 identical over 7 bases. The germline gives CDR1 ENHRY, CDR2 SYGVKD. The CDR3 runs 14 residues. Trimming cost V 7 bases and J 4 bases; bases outside gene matches: 6. As DNA, the CDR3 is TGTGCCATCAACACGGGAGGCGGCACCGGGGAGCTGTTTTTT. It codes for CAINTGGGTGELFF.

This chain links TRBV5-1 with TRBJ2-6; D ambiguous. Trimming took 4 bases from V and 0 from J, leaving 11 bases between them. Looked up from germline, CDR1 is SGHRS and CDR2 is YFSETQ. The CDR3 spans 16 residues. CDR3 coding DNA: TGCGCCAGCAGCCCTATTACTGGCTCTGGGGCCAACGTCCTGACTTTC. Encoded protein: CASSPITGSGANVLTF.

The rearrangement uses TRBV27 and TRBJ1-5, with D possibly being TRBD1 (6 bases). Germline lookup yields CDR1 MNHEY and CDR2 SMNVEV (reference sequence). V was clipped by 0 bases and J by 3 bases, with 9 bases between them. The CDR3 covers 15 residues. The DNA of the CDR3 is TGTGCCAGCAGTTTATCTGGGGGCGTCAATCAGCCCCAGCATTTT. This gives the protein CASSLSGGVNQPQHF.

This clone was observed once. The rearrangement uses TRBV19 and TRBJ2-2; D is unresolved. Germline V gene data show CDR1 as LNHDA and CDR2 as SQIVND (reference sequence). There are 11 residues in the CDR3. The V gene lost 3 bases and the J gene lost 8 bases, with 4 bases spanning the gap. The CDR3 loop reads CASSIWGELFF. CDR3 bases: TGTGCCAGTAGTATCTGGGGGGAGCTGTTTTTT. Complete variable domain (other parts from reference TRBV19 and TRBJ2-2): DGGITQSPKYLFRKEGQNVTLSCEQNLNHDAMYWYRQDPGQGLRLIYYSQIVNDFQKGDIAEGYSVSREKKESFPLTVTSAQKNPTAFYLCASSIWGELFFGEGSRLTVL.

The V and J genes are TRBV5-1 and TRBJ2-2; D is ambiguous. Germline V gene data show CDR1 as SGHRS and CDR2 as YFSETQ. CDR3 size: 15 residues. V was trimmed by 3 bases and J by 7 bases, leaving 16 bases between them. The CDR3 bases are TGCGCCAGCAGCTCCCGAACGTCGCAGAACGGGGAGCTGTTTTTT. Its translation is CASSSRTSQNGELFF.

The chain recombines TRBV5-5 with TRBJ1-1; perhaps TRBD1 as D (5 bases). This CDR3 comprises 13 residues. Germline CDR1 and CDR2: SGHKS and YYEKEE (reference sequence). The V end was cut by 2 bases, the J end by 1 base, with 6 bases between. Written as DNA, the CDR3 is TGTGCCAGCAGCTTCGACAGGAACACTGAAGCTTTCTTT. Translated: CASSFDRNTEAFF. The whole variable domain, remainder taken from reference TRBV5-5 and TRBJ1-1, is DAGVTQSPTHLIKTRGQQVTLRCSPISGHKSVSWYQQVLGQGPQFIFQYYEKEERGRGNFPDRFSARQFPNYSSELNVNALLLGDSALYLCASSFDRNTEAFFGQGTRLTVV.

The rearrangement uses TRBV11-2 and TRBJ1-1; D unresolved. The V gene lost 4 bases and the J gene lost 2 bases, with 8 bases spanning the gap. CDR3 length: 13 amino acids. In germline, CDR1 is SGHAT, CDR2 FQNNGV. The CDR3 DNA sequence: TGTGCCAGCAGCTCGTATTTAAACACTGAAGCTTTCTTT. Its protein product is CASSSYLNTEAFF. The full variable domain, with the rest looked up from reference TRBV11-2 and TRBJ1-1, is EAGVAQSPRYKIIEKRQSVAFWCNPISGHATLYWYQQILGQGPKLLIQFQNNGVVDDSQLPKDRFSAERLKGVDSTLKIQPAKLEDSAVYLCASSSYLNTEAFFGQGTRLTVV.

This clone has just a few counts. The CDR3 DNA sequence: TGTGCCAGCAGCTCCCAGACAAACACTGAAGCTTTCTTT. Its translation is CASSSQTNTEAFF. The V call is TRBV13, the J call TRBJ1-1; D remains ambiguous. With 4 bases removed from V and 2 bases from J, the gap between germline ends came to 8 bases. CDR1 and CDR2 from the germline V gene are PRHDT and FYEKMQ (reference sequence). The CDR3 consists of 13 residues.

V gene TRBV5-1 combines with J gene TRBJ1-2; D might be TRBD1 (6 bases). Germline V lookup: CDR1 SGHRS, CDR2 YFSETQ. The CDR3 runs 15 residues. V lost 0 bases, J lost 2 bases, and 11 bases lay in between. CDR3 DNA sequence: TGCGCCAGCAGCTTGGAAGGGGGACCCAACTATGGCTACACCTTC. Translated: CASSLEGGPNYGYTF.

The gene calls are TRBV5-8 and TRBJ1-6; tentatively, D is TRBD1 (5 bases). The CDR3 runs 17 residues. Trimming took 1 base from V and 7 from J, leaving 18 bases between them. The germline CDR1 and CDR2 sequences are SGHTS and YDEGEE. CDR3 sequence reads: CASSLFLLSGGNSPLHF. Here the CDR3 DNA reads TGTGCCAGCAGCTTGTTTTTGCTTTCGGGGGGAAATTCACCCCTCCACTTT.

There are many counts of this clone. The J gene is TRBJ1-1, the V gene TRBV7-2; D gene unclear. The V gene's germline CDR1 is SGHTA and CDR2 FQGNSA. Trimming removed 2 bases at V and 0 bases at J, with 4 bases between. The CDR3 covers 13 residues. Here the CDR3 DNA reads TGTGCCAGCAGCTTATCGATGAACACTGAAGCTTTCTTT. Protein: CASSLSMNTEAFF.

The chain is built from TRBV5-1 and TRBJ1-2; maybe TRBD1 (5 bases). Germline V gives CDR1 SGHRS, CDR2 YFSETQ. Trimming stripped 3 bases from V and 0 bases from J, with 9 bases between. The CDR3 totals 14 residues. The CDR3 DNA follows: TGCGCCAGCAGCTCGGGACGAGCTAACTATGGCTACACCTTC. It codes for CASSSGRANYGYTF. Looking up the rest from reference TRBV5-1 and TRBJ1-2 gives the full variable domain: KAGVTQTPRYLIKTRGQQVTLSCSPISGHRSVSWYQQTPGQGLQFLFEYFSETQRNKGNFPGRFSGRQFSNSRSEMNVSTLELGDSALYLCASSSGRANYGYTFGSGTRLTVV.

This clone was picked up one time. The chain employs TRBV11-2 and TRBJ2-2; no clear D. The germline V and J ends were trimmed by 0 bases and 0 bases, with 14 bases remaining between them. CDR3 length equals 18 residues. The germline CDR1 and CDR2 sequences are SGHAT and FQNNGV. In nucleotides, the CDR3 is TGTGCCAGCAGCTTAGATAAGCCGTCAGGATCGAACACCGGGGAGCTGTTTTTT. This sequence encodes CASSLDKPSGSNTGELFF.

The sample holds one count of this clone. The chain joins TRBV25-1 to TRBJ1-2; D remains ambiguous. CDR3 length equals 12 residues. The V end lost 1 base, the J end lost 7 bases, and 7 bases lay between the germline ends. Germline V gives CDR1 MGHDK, CDR2 SYGVNS. The CDR3 DNA follows: TGTGCCAGCAGTGAATGGTGGGTTGGCTACACCTTC. Its protein product is CASSEWWVGYTF.

DNA for the CDR3: TGCGCCAGCAGCTTCCGGGTGTCCCCCATGAACACTGAAGCTTTCTTT. Translating it yields CASSFRVSPMNTEAFF. The chain combines TRBV5-1 with TRBJ1-1; no firm D call. The CDR3 totals 16 residues. V lost 2 bases, J lost 0 bases, and 14 bases lay in between. Per germline, CDR1 SGHRS and CDR2 YFSETQ.